This entry lists 11 T cell receptor beta chains sequenced from one sample in a study of tumor-infiltrating lymphocytes in primary liver carcinoma. Making TCR beta cDNA involved approximately 0.5 ug total RNA and a constant-region primer. For TCR beta, libraries were produced by three nested multiplex PCR rounds using slightly modified ARM-PCR. For roughly 10 cycles apiece, the opening two PCR rounds ran with TRBV1-TRBV30 forward primers and a C-beta reverse primer. In TCRdb, the multiplex PCR reads were re-called with MiXCR into one record per CDR3 protein. The data hold about 100,000 distinct CDR3 sequences, with around 73% observed a single time. Co-extraction of both nucleic acids (RNA and DNA) used about 19-33 mg of unsorted bulk tissue. Specimen: liver tumor tissue from sampling region 2. Subset defined: tumor region T2, inferior pole. The origin of the receptors is a woman aged 60-75 years with primary liver carcinoma and hepatitis B virus infection.

Points on this clonotype: It is likely a read error, because the conserved phenylalanine at the end of the CDR3 is missing. V is TRBV6-9 and J is TRBJ2-3, with D maybe TRBD1 (6 bases). Germline loops: CDR1 MNHGY, CDR2 SVAAGI. The length of the CDR3 is 16 residues. V dropped 6 bases and J dropped 1 base, with 17 bases sitting between them. As DNA, the CDR3 is TGTGCCAGCAGATCTTGGGGGCATGGTCGCACAGATACGCAGTATTAT. This sequence encodes CASRSWGHGRTDTQYY.

About this clonotype: This clone may be a read error of a much larger clone one base away. This chain joins TRBV5-1 and TRBJ2-1, with D maybe TRBD2 (5 bases). The CDR3 is 18 residues long. Trimming left V 4 bases short and J 5 bases short, with 25 bases between. Per germline, CDR1 SGHRS and CDR2 YFSETQ. The CDR3 is CASSLESPRASRNNEQFF. As DNA, the CDR3 is TGCGCCAGCAGCCTTGAGAGTCCTAGGGCTAGCAGGAACAATGAGCAGTTCTTC.

The chain employs TRBV11-1 and TRBJ2-2; TRBD2 might be the D (5 bases). The CDR3 covers 17 residues. V dropped 5 bases and J dropped 17 bases, with 33 bases sitting between them. Per the germline V gene, CDR1 is SGHAT and CDR2 is FQDESV (reference sequence). CDR3 in DNA: TGTGCCAGCAGCGCCCGGCCATTCCTAGTTAACGCCGGGGAGCCTTTTTTT. Translation: CASSARPFLVNAGEPFF.

A note on this clonotype: This may arise from a read error, as a much more abundant clone is one base away. The chain combines TRBV28 with TRBJ2-3; D is unclear. The length of the CDR3 is 14 residues. Germline values: CDR1 MDHEN, CDR2 SYDVKM. In DNA form, the CDR3 reads TGTGCCAGCAGTTTCACGGGTAGTAGGGATACGAAGTATTTT. Amino acid sequence: CASSFTGSRDTKYF.

Worth noting for this clonotype: At one end the junction does not follow the germline gene, possibly because of a read error. CDR3 loop: CVSSLGDRLAVSSYEQYF. In nucleotides, the CDR3 is TGTGTCAGCAGTTTAGGAGATAGACTAGCAGTCAGCTCCTACGAGCAGTACTTC. This chain links TRBV12-3 or TRBV12-4 with TRBJ2-7; 7 nucleotides match TRBD2. The length of the CDR3 is 18 residues.

As regards this clonotype: The junction departs from the called germline gene at one end, perhaps through a read error. This chain joins TRBV11-2 and TRBJ1-2, with no clear D. Germline assignment: CDR1 SGHAT and CDR2 FQNNGV. CDR3 length: 14 amino acids. Here the CDR3 DNA reads TGTGTCAGCAGCTTAGAGCCCACTAACTATGGCTACACCTTT. It yields the protein CVSSLEPTNYGYTF.

The chain carries TRBV11-2 and TRBJ2-3; 7 nucleotides match TRBD2. V shed 5 bases, J shed 5 bases, and the junction held 16 bases outside the gene matches. Per the germline V gene, CDR1 is SGHAT and CDR2 is FQNNGV. The CDR3 has 17 amino acids. In DNA, the CDR3 is TGTGCCAGCAGCCCGAACCGCGGGAGCTGGTTAAGAGATACGCAGTATTTT. Residues: CASSPNRGSWLRDTQYF.

The rearrangement links TRBV6-1 to TRBJ2-7; no clear D. Germline loops: CDR1 MNHNS, CDR2 SASEGT. The germline V and J ends were trimmed by 3 bases and 2 bases, with 11 bases remaining between them. The CDR3 length is 14 residues. This CDR3 is CASSEHVLPYEQYF. DNA of the CDR3: TGTGCCAGCAGTGAGCATGTGCTCCCCTACGAGCAGTACTTC.

V usage is TRBV6-6 and J usage is TRBJ2-3; D gene ambiguous. CDR1 and CDR2 (germline): MNHNY, SVGAGI (reference sequence). The CDR3 contains 14 residues. V lost 6 bases and J lost 7, with 17 bases in between. DNA of the CDR3: TGTGCCAGCAGCCGAAGCTGGAGTAAGTATACGCAGTATTTT. It yields the protein CASSRSWSKYTQYF.

This clonotype has at least ten counts. V and J are TRBV6-1 and TRBJ1-1; perhaps TRBD1 as D (6 bases). The CDR3 covers 13 residues. V lost 5 bases and J lost 2, with 9 bases in between. Germline CDR1 is MNHNS and CDR2 is SASEGT. The CDR3 DNA is TGTGCCAGCAGTTGGGGGGCCAACACTGAAGCTTTCTTT. Protein: CASSWGANTEAFF.

The count of this clonotype is one. A clone one base away is much larger, so this may be a read error. The chain joins TRBV28 to TRBJ2-5; TRBD2 matches at 8 bases. CDR3 length equals 15 residues. CDR1 MDHEN and CDR2 SYDVKM come from the germline V gene. CDR3 DNA: TGTGCCAGCAGTTTAATGGGGGCGCGGGGGGAGACCCGGTACTTC. Residues: CASSLMGARGETRYF. Full variable domain (remainder filled in from reference TRBV28 and TRBJ2-5): DVKVTQSSRYLVKRTGEKVFLECVQDMDHENMFWYRQDPGLGLRLIYFSYDVKMKEKGDIPEGYSVSREKKERFSLILESASTNQTSMYLCASSLMGARGETRYFGPGTRLLVL.